The T cell receptor (beta chain) described here comes from a study of CD4 T cell repertoires in COVID-19. At the level of the study: Other coronavirus spike proteins restimulated relabeled CFSE-low cells expanded with IL-2 for roughly eleven days.

Germline CDR1 is MGHRA and CDR2 is YSYEKL. The CDR3 has 15 residues. Deletions cut 5 bases from V and 4 bases from J, with 14 bases between. Produced via immunoSEQ multiplex PCR; TCRdb's table is partial and in-frame only. This sample carries more than 20,000 clones, over 90% of them seen once, and the ten largest clones take approximately 0.7%. Concerning this clone itself: Antigen specificity is unknown.

The memory T cells were sequenced right after ex vivo isolation, without culture. Study observations and caveats: Sharing of several most expanded SARS-CoV-2-reactive clonotypes across memory subsets suggested intraclonal diversification. Between about 6 and 28% of SARS-CoV-2 clonotypes also appeared in SARS-CoV and/or HKU1 spike cultures.

The sample consisted of circulating follicular helper CD4+ T cells (cTfh) from blood, taken before the COVID-19 pandemic. This chain links TRBV4-1 with TRBJ2-2; weak D call: TRBD2 (6 bases). This TCR came from a human donor who had COVID-19. The CDR3 protein is CASSLNAGRTGELFF. In DNA, the CDR3 is TGCGCCAGCAGCTTAAACGCGGGACGCACCGGGGAGCTGTTTTTT.